One sample yielded the 13 T cell receptor beta chains listed below, sequenced in a study of blood T cell repertoires in COVID-19. Assay: immunoSEQ multiplex PCR; the TCRdb copy retains only in-frame clones and omits some. This sample has about 170,000 clones; 79% occur once, and the top ten carry 15% to 20%. The sample comprised PBMCs or T cells enriched from blood (not recorded which). The receptors shown here come from a woman aged 70-85 years in a cohort exposed to, infected with or recovered from COVID-19 (not recorded which).

The chain has TRBV28 and TRBJ1-1; D not resolved. The CDR3 is 17 residues long. Germline CDR1 is MDHEN and CDR2 is SYDVKM. The V end was cut by 3 bases, the J end by 7 bases, with 24 bases between. CDR3 in amino acids: CASSFLTMGSWRNEAFF. The CDR3 region has the DNA TGTGCCAGCAGTTTCTTAACCATGGGGAGTTGGCGGAATGAAGCTTTCTTT.

This clone has only a few counts. The chain combines TRBV18 with TRBJ1-1; 7 bases map to TRBD1. In germline, CDR1 is KGHSH, CDR2 LQKENI. V was clipped by 3 bases and J by 2 bases; unmatched bases: 15. CDR3 length: 18 amino acids. CDR3 nucleotide sequence: TGTGCCAGCTCACCGAATCAACCACAACGGACAGGTAACACTGAAGCTTTCTTT. Translation gives CASSPNQPQRTGNTEAFF.

The chain has TRBV15 and TRBJ2-7; 10 bases map to TRBD1. Germline V gives CDR1 LNHNV, CDR2 YYDKDF (reference sequence). Trimming cost V 8 bases and J 3 bases; bases outside gene matches: 4. CDR3 length equals 13 residues. The CDR3 sequence is CATGQGVFYEQYF. The CDR3 DNA reads TGTGCCACCGGACAGGGGGTTTTCTACGAGCAGTACTTC.

V is TRBV12-3 or TRBV12-4 and J is TRBJ1-2; D is unresolved. The germline V and J ends were trimmed by 2 bases and 2 bases, with 6 bases remaining between them. The CDR3 loop spans 13 amino acids. The CDR3 nucleotides are TGTGCCAGCAGTTTAAGAGGAAACTATGGCTACACCTTC. Residues: CASSLRGNYGYTF.

As to this clone: Its ends do not fully match the called genes, so a read error is possible. J is TRBJ2-5 and V is TRBV7-9; 8 positions match TRBD2. CDR1 and CDR2 (germline): SEHNR, FQNEAQ (reference sequence). The CDR3 loop spans 15 amino acids. Written as DNA, the CDR3 is TGTGCCAGCAGTTTAGGAGCGGGGGTGGAAGAGACCCAGTACTTC. Translating it yields CASSLGAGVEETQYF.

The rearrangement joins TRBV19 to TRBJ1-1; D not resolved. The V gene's germline CDR1 is LNHDA and CDR2 SQIVND (reference sequence). The CDR3 has 13 residues. V was trimmed by 7 bases and J by 1 base, leaving 10 bases between them. CDR3 sequence (DNA): TGTGCCAGTAAAGACACCAAGAACACTGAAGCTTTCTTT. It yields the protein CASKDTKNTEAFF.

The rearrangement joins TRBV2 to TRBJ2-7; maybe TRBD1 (5 bases). CDR1 and CDR2 (germline): SNHLY, FYNNEI. V was clipped by 3 bases and J by 2 bases, with 14 bases between them. There are 15 residues in the CDR3. This chain's CDR3 is CASSDPTEPPYEQYF. Here the CDR3 DNA reads TGTGCCAGCAGTGACCCGACAGAACCACCCTACGAGCAGTACTTC.

The genes are TRBV7-3 and TRBJ2-1; D not resolved. This CDR3 has 14 residues. Trimming left V 2 bases short and J 4 bases short, with 9 bases between. Germline V gene sequence: CDR1 SGHTA, CDR2 FQGTGA. The CDR3 protein is CASSLYGQYNEQFF. The CDR3 DNA sequence: TGTGCCAGCAGCTTATATGGCCAGTACAATGAGCAGTTCTTC.

The chain joins TRBV5-4 to TRBJ1-3; weak D call: TRBD1 (6 bases). CDR1 is SGHNT, CDR2 YYREEE, per germline (reference sequence). This CDR3 is 16 amino acids long. Between the trimmed V and J ends, which lost 4 bases and 4 bases, there was a span of 18 bases. The CDR3 sequence is CASSPAGASGGNTIYF. DNA of the CDR3: TGTGCCAGCAGCCCCGCGGGGGCTAGCGGAGGAAACACCATATATTTT.

The chain combines TRBV27 with TRBJ1-2, with 11 positions matching TRBD1. J was trimmed by 8 bases and V by 5 bases; bases with no gene match: 7. The germline V gene has CDR1 MNHEY and CDR2 SMNVEV (reference sequence). This CDR3 is 14 amino acids long. CDR3 nucleotides: TGTGCCAGCAGTCAAGCGGGGACAGGGGGAGGCTACACCTTC. Encoded protein: CASSQAGTGGGYTF.

This chain joins TRBV27 and TRBJ1-2, with 8 bases fitting TRBD1. The CDR3 is 17 amino acids. Germline V gives CDR1 MNHEY, CDR2 SMNVEV (reference sequence). Losses at the gene ends were 0 bases for V and 4 bases for J; bases not matched to a gene: 10. CDR3 region: CASSLSATGTGTYGYTF. The CDR3, as DNA: TGTGCCAGCAGTTTATCCGCCACCGGGACAGGAACCTATGGCTACACCTTC.

The chain recombines TRBV18 with TRBJ1-1; tentatively, D is TRBD1 (5 bases). The V end lost 2 bases, the J end lost 6 bases, and 10 bases lay between the germline ends. The germline V gene encodes CDR1 KGHSH and CDR2 LQKENI. This CDR3 comprises 13 residues. The CDR3 region has the DNA TGTGCCAGCTCACCATTCAGGGATCCTGAAGCTTTCTTT. This codes for CASSPFRDPEAFF.

The chain joins TRBV15 to TRBJ2-2, with 10 bases matching TRBD2. The CDR3 consists of 17 residues. The germline V gene has CDR1 LNHNV and CDR2 YYDKDF (reference sequence). The V segment lost 5 bases and the J segment 4 bases; nucleotides outside the gene matches: 10. The CDR3 bases are TGTGCCACCAGCCGAGGGGGTAGCGGGAGGCTCACCGGGGAGCTGTTTTTT. This codes for CATSRGGSGRLTGELFF.